This T cell receptor beta chain was recovered during a study of T cells in Graves' hyperthyroidism and ophthalmopathy. Study results and caveats: Model output signaled ophthalmopathy a median approximately 6 months ahead of onset.

Between the trimmed V and J ends, which lost 7 bases and 6 bases, there was a span of 18 bases. The CDR3 spans 14 residues. Per the germline V gene, CDR1 is ENHRY and CDR2 is SYGVKD. This clonotype was observed many times. Its antigen is undetermined. TCR beta CDR3 region amplification was performed from RNA transcripts. A first-round RT-PCR of the TCR CDR3 used the HTBI primer set. TCRdb independently ran MiXCR on the multiplex PCR reads; one entry per CDR3 protein. In the table there are about 520,000 distinct CDR3 sequences, around 21% of which are singletons. Not enrolled were patients with uncontrolled infection, other autoimmune disease, pregnancy or lactation.

V gene TRBV10-3 combines with J gene TRBJ1-2; maybe TRBD1 (6 bases). This TCR came from a man aged 18 to 35 with Graves' hyperthyroidism. Sequenced input: blood. This CDR3 reads CAINTGTSVDGYTF. DNA of the CDR3: TGTGCCATCAATACAGGGACGAGTGTAGATGGCTACACCTTC.